These 28 T cell receptor beta chains share one sample of origin, sequenced in a study of OX40 agonist ivuxolimab in advanced cancers. TCRdb's table, derived via immunoSEQ multiplex PCR, lists solely in-frame clones and lacks some. The sample has about 120,000 clones, 90% to 95% seen once; the top ten hold 0.15% to 0.17%. The specimen was CD4+ or CD8+ T cells sorted from blood, collected in a trial of the OX40 agonist ivuxolimab. Receptor source: an adult with an advanced solid tumor such as melanoma, head and neck, liver or kidney cancer.

V usage is TRBV11-3 and J usage is TRBJ2-2, with 10 bases fitting TRBD2. The CDR3 runs 16 residues. Losses at the gene ends were 1 base for V and 5 bases for J; bases not matched to a gene: 4. Germline assignment: CDR1 SGHNT and CDR2 YENEEA. The DNA for the CDR3 is TGTGCCAGCAGCTTAGGGTCACTAGCGGGGACCGGGGAGCTGTTTTTT. It encodes CASSLGSLAGTGELFF.

The V gene is TRBV6-5, the J gene TRBJ2-7; TRBD2 is a possible D gene (6 bases). Germline CDR1 reads MNHEY; CDR2 reads SVGAGI. The CDR3 loop spans 15 amino acids. Between the trimmed V and J ends, which lost 0 bases and 3 bases, there was a span of 12 bases. The chain's CDR3 is CASSYSSSGDYEQYF. CDR3 nucleotide sequence: TGTGCCAGCAGTTACTCTTCCTCGGGGGACTACGAGCAGTACTTC.

The chain recombines TRBV28 with TRBJ2-1; TRBD1 matches 9 bases. The CDR3 loop spans 15 amino acids. V lost 3 bases, J lost 7 bases, and 7 bases stayed unmatched. Germline V gene data show CDR1 as MDHEN and CDR2 as SYDVKM. CDR3 in amino acids: CASSFGDRARNEQFF. CDR3 DNA sequence: TGTGCCAGCAGTTTTGGGGACAGGGCAAGGAATGAGCAGTTCTTC.

The rearrangement uses TRBV5-1 and TRBJ2-3, with D maybe TRBD2 (6 bases). The CDR3 spans 14 residues. Germline V gene sequence: CDR1 SGHRS, CDR2 YFSETQ. With 3 bases removed from V and 0 bases from J, the gap between germline ends came to 8 bases. The CDR3 sequence is CASSWRGSTDTQYF. The CDR3, as DNA: TGCGCCAGCAGCTGGCGGGGTAGCACAGATACGCAGTATTTT. Full variable domain (missing parts from reference TRBV5-1 and TRBJ2-3): KAGVTQTPRYLIKTRGQQVTLSCSPISGHRSVSWYQQTPGQGLQFLFEYFSETQRNKGNFPGRFSGRQFSNSRSEMNVSTLELGDSALYLCASSWRGSTDTQYFGPGTRLTVL.

The genes are TRBV7-2 and TRBJ2-3; D not resolved. The CDR3 sequence is 15 residues long. CDR1 is SGHTA and CDR2 is FQGNSA in the germline V gene. The V end was cut by 2 bases, the J end by 0 bases, with 9 bases between. Here the CDR3 reads CASSLQHSSTDTQYF. The DNA of the CDR3 is TGTGCCAGCAGCTTACAGCACTCTAGCACAGATACGCAGTATTTT.

The chain links TRBV6-5 to TRBJ2-5; 9 positions match TRBD1. Germline V gives CDR1 MNHEY, CDR2 SVGAGI. The ends lost 6 bases at V and 6 bases at J; junction bases unmatched: 8. The CDR3 runs to 14 residues. The CDR3 reads CASRPTGGAKTQYF. CDR3 nucleotides: TGTGCCAGCAGACCCACAGGGGGCGCAAAGACCCAGTACTTC.

The V and J genes are TRBV5-5 and TRBJ2-3; D gene uncertain. There are 13 residues in the CDR3. V lost 0 bases, J lost 6 bases, and 8 bases lay in between. Germline V gene sequence: CDR1 SGHKS, CDR2 YYEKEE (reference sequence). The CDR3 DNA is TGTGCCAGCAGCTTGGGGTTGGCGGATACGCAGTATTTT. Its translation is CASSLGLADTQYF.

This chain uses TRBV5-6 with TRBJ2-7; unclear D gene. This CDR3 comprises 15 residues. V gave up 2 bases and J gave up 5 bases, with 17 bases separating them. Germline V gene lookup returns CDR1 SGHDT and CDR2 YYEEEE. CDR3 sequence: CASSFPDRVVDEQYF. CDR3 nucleotide sequence: TGTGCCAGCAGCTTTCCGGACCGGGTGGTTGACGAGCAGTACTTC. Looking up the rest from reference TRBV5-6 and TRBJ2-7 gives the full variable domain: DAGVTQSPTHLIKTRGQQVTLRCSPKSGHDTVSWYQQALGQGPQFIFQYYEEEERQRGNFPDRFSGHQFPNYSSELNVNALLLGDSALYLCASSFPDRVVDEQYFGPGTRLTVT.

In DNA, the CDR3 is TGCAGCGTTGCGACAGTACTTTACGAGCAGTACTTC. Its protein product is CSVATVLYEQYF. The rearrangement joins TRBV29-1 to TRBJ2-7; possible D gene TRBD1, 5 bases. This CDR3 is built from 12 residues. Germline V gene lookup returns CDR1 SQVTM and CDR2 ANQGSEA. Trimming stripped 4 bases from V and 4 bases from J, with 11 bases between.

The chain joins TRBV5-5 to TRBJ1-6, with a weak D call TRBD1 (5 bases). Per germline, CDR1 SGHKS and CDR2 YYEKEE (reference sequence). The CDR3 totals 20 residues. V was pared by 4 bases and J by 2 bases, with 25 bases between. The CDR3 DNA reads TGTGCCAGCAGCCCAAAGCCCACCCCCGGAGGGGCCGCCTATAATTCACCCCTCCACTTT. It is translated as CASSPKPTPGGAAYNSPLHF.

The V call is TRBV7-9, the J call TRBJ1-3; D ambiguous. The V and J ends lost 5 bases and 5 bases respectively, with 13 bases between them. The length of the CDR3 is 14 residues. CDR1 and CDR2 from the germline V gene are SEHNR and FQNEAQ (reference sequence). The CDR3 reads CASSAESARNTIYF. The CDR3 nucleotides are TGTGCCAGCAGCGCGGAGTCAGCCCGAAACACCATATATTTT.

The genes are TRBV7-2 and TRBJ1-1; no firm D call. This CDR3 region has 13 residues. Germline V gene lookup returns CDR1 SGHTA and CDR2 FQGNSA. The V end lost 5 bases, the J end lost 0 bases, and 7 bases lay between the germline ends. CDR3 DNA: TGTGCCAGCAGCAGCGACATGAACACTGAAGCTTTCTTT. Amino acids: CASSSDMNTEAFF. The full variable domain, rest sourced from reference TRBV7-2 and TRBJ1-1, is GAGVSQSPSNKVTEKGKDVELRCDPISGHTALYWYRQSLGQGLEFLIYFQGNSAPDKSGLPSDRFSAERTGGSVSTLTIQRTQQEDSAVYLCASSSDMNTEAFFGQGTRLTVV.

This clone has just a few counts. The rearrangement links TRBV4-1 to TRBJ1-4, with a possible D match to TRBD1 (5 bases). The V and J ends lost 4 bases and 4 bases respectively, with 19 bases between them. Looked up from germline, CDR1 is MGHRA and CDR2 is YSYEKL. This CDR3 comprises 17 residues. The CDR3, as DNA: TGCGCCAGCAGCCGAAAAGGGGACCAAGGACGTAATGAAAAACTGTTTTTT. Residues: CASSRKGDQGRNEKLFF.

The chain combines TRBV4-3 with TRBJ2-7; 11 bases agree with TRBD2. With V trimmed by 4 bases and J by 2 bases, 7 bases remained unmatched. The CDR3 runs to 16 residues. The V gene's germline CDR1 is LGHNA and CDR2 YSLEER. CDR3 in amino acids: CASSRLTSGVAYEQYF. In DNA form, the CDR3 reads TGCGCCAGCAGCCGCCTGACTAGCGGGGTGGCCTACGAGCAGTACTTC.

This sequence joins TRBV6-5 and TRBJ2-5; D unresolved. There are 13 residues in the CDR3. V was trimmed by 2 bases and J by 1 base, leaving 5 bases between them. The V gene's germline CDR1 is MNHEY and CDR2 SVGAGI. CDR3 coding DNA: TGTGCCAGCAGTTACGACCTCCAAGAGACCCAGTACTTC. Its protein is CASSYDLQETQYF.

This chain connects TRBV5-1 to TRBJ1-5; 8 positions agree with TRBD1. The V segment lost 4 bases and the J segment 3 bases; nucleotides outside the gene matches: 6. The CDR3 runs to 15 residues. Germline values: CDR1 SGHRS, CDR2 YFSETQ. As DNA, the CDR3 is TGCGCCAGCAGCCCAGGGACAGGCTCCAATCAGCCCCAGCATTTT. It yields the protein CASSPGTGSNQPQHF.

The chain uses TRBV5-6 and TRBJ2-5; unclear D gene. The CDR3 loop spans 11 amino acids. CDR1 is SGHDT and CDR2 is YYEEEE in the germline V gene. Deletions cut 1 base from V and 5 bases from J, with 3 bases between. Written as DNA, the CDR3 is TGTGCCAGCAGCTTGAGGGAGACCCAGTACTTC. Residues: CASSLRETQYF.

The rearrangement uses TRBV28 and TRBJ2-7; 13 bases line up with TRBD2. CDR3 length equals 16 residues. V was pared by 6 bases and J by 3 bases, with 8 bases of the junction left unmatched. The germline V gene encodes CDR1 MDHEN and CDR2 SYDVKM. DNA for the CDR3: TGTGCCAGCAGATCTCCCAGGACTAGCGGGAGCTACGAGCAGTACTTC. It is translated as CASRSPRTSGSYEQYF.

This chain links TRBV19 with TRBJ2-1, with 7 nucleotides matching TRBD1. Per germline, CDR1 LNHDA and CDR2 SQIVND (reference sequence). The CDR3 loop spans 17 amino acids. Trimming took 5 bases from V and 6 from J; bases not matched to a gene: 16. The DNA for the CDR3 is TGTGCCAGTAGTCGCAACGACGGACAGGTGGATGCCAATGAGCAGTTCTTC. Its protein product is CASSRNDGQVDANEQFF. The full variable domain, completed using reference TRBV19 and TRBJ2-1, is DGGITQSPKYLFRKEGQNVTLSCEQNLNHDAMYWYRQDPGQGLRLIYYSQIVNDFQKGDIAEGYSVSREKKESFPLTVTSAQKNPTAFYLCASSRNDGQVDANEQFFGPGTRLTVL.

The rearrangement links TRBV5-6 to TRBJ2-7; D perhaps matches TRBD2 (6 bases). Germline V gene data show CDR1 as SGHDT and CDR2 as YYEEEE. This CDR3 has 13 residues. V lost 4 bases and J lost 0, with 8 bases in between. The CDR3, as DNA: TGTGCCAGCAGCGCGGGACCCTCCTACGAGCAGTACTTC. It codes for CASSAGPSYEQYF.

The V gene is TRBV6-5, the J gene TRBJ1-5, with TRBD1 as a possible D gene (5 bases). V was cut by 0 bases and J by 4 bases, with 7 bases left in between. There are 14 residues in the CDR3. Germline CDR1 reads MNHEY; CDR2 reads SVGAGI. CDR3 bases: TGTGCCAGCAGTTACTCCCCAGGGAATCAGCCCCAGCATTTT. Encoded protein: CASSYSPGNQPQHF.

The genes are TRBV27 and TRBJ2-5, with 9 bases that match TRBD2. CDR3 size: 15 residues. V shed 11 bases, J shed 2 bases, and the junction held 12 bases outside the gene matches. CDR1 and CDR2 from the germline V gene are MNHEY and SMNVEV (reference sequence). The CDR3 is CAGGGLAGLQETQYF. DNA for the CDR3: TGTGCCGGGGGGGGGCTAGCGGGGTTGCAAGAGACCCAGTACTTC.

This chain connects TRBV7-2 to TRBJ2-7; 12 bases match TRBD1. V shed 2 bases and J 5 bases; nucleotides not matched to a gene: 4. The CDR3 length is 15 residues. Germline CDR1 and CDR2: SGHTA and FQGNSA. The DNA for the CDR3 is TGTGCCAGCAGCTTATTCGGGACAGGGGGCCACGAGCAGTACTTC. Its translation is CASSLFGTGGHEQYF.

J is TRBJ1-3 and V is TRBV6-4, with D possibly being TRBD1 (5 bases). Trimming shortened V by 5 bases and J by 2 bases, and 13 bases separated the two germline ends. The length of the CDR3 is 15 residues. CDR1 is MRHNA and CDR2 is SNTAGT in the germline V gene. The CDR3 spells CASSSPGLTGNTIYF. The CDR3 DNA is TGTGCCAGCAGTTCGCCAGGGTTGACTGGAAACACCATATATTTT.

This rearrangement joins TRBV7-2 to TRBJ2-3; 14 nucleotides agree with TRBD2. The CDR3 is made up of 16 amino acids. Germline lookup yields CDR1 SGHTA and CDR2 FQGNSA. The V gene end was trimmed by 5 bases and the J gene end by 4 bases; junction bases not matched to a gene: 5. The CDR3 DNA sequence: TGTGCCAGCAGCGTACCGGGACTAGCGGGAGCAGATACGCAGTATTTT. It is translated as CASSVPGLAGADTQYF.

This chain uses TRBV11-1 with TRBJ1-1; tentative D call: TRBD1 (5 bases). This CDR3 contains 15 residues. With 5 bases removed from V and 0 bases from J, the gap between germline ends came to 13 bases. CDR1 is SGHAT, CDR2 FQDESV, per germline (reference sequence). The CDR3 is CASSRYGTVNTEAFF. The CDR3 DNA reads as TGTGCCAGCAGCCGCTACGGGACGGTGAACACTGAAGCTTTCTTT. The full variable domain, in which reference TRBV11-1 and TRBJ1-1 provide the parts outside the CDR3, is EAEVAQSPRYKITEKSQAVAFWCDPISGHATLYWYRQILGQGPELLVQFQDESVVDDSQLPKDRFSAERLKGVDSTLKIQPAELGDSAMYLCASSRYGTVNTEAFFGQGTRLTVV.

The CDR3 region is CASRPGTGDTDTQYF. CDR3 in DNA: TGTGCCAGCAGACCCGGGACAGGGGACACAGATACGCAGTATTTT. The chain has TRBV7-9 and TRBJ2-3; TRBD1 matches at 10 bases. Germline trimming cut 6 bases from V and 2 bases from J; bases unmatched to any gene: 5. The CDR3 spans 15 residues. CDR1 and CDR2 from the germline V gene are SEHNR and FQNEAQ (reference sequence).

This clone appeared a single time. The chain has TRBV11-2 and TRBJ2-3, with D tentatively TRBD2 (5 bases). Germline-derived CDR1 and CDR2 are SGHAT and FQNNGV. V gave up 1 base and J gave up 3 bases, with 14 bases separating them. This CDR3 comprises 16 residues. The CDR3 region has the DNA TGTGCCAGCAGCTTAGGACTTGGACTCCCTACAGATACGCAGTATTTT. It codes for CASSLGLGLPTDTQYF.